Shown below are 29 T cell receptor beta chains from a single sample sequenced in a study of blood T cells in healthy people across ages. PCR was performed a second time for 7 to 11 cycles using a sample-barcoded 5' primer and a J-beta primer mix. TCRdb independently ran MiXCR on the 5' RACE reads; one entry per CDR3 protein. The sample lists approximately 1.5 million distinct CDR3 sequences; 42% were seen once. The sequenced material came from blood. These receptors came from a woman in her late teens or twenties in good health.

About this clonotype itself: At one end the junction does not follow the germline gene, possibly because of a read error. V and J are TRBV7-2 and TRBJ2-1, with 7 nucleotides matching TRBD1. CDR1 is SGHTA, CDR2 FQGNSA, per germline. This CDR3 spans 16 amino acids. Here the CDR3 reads CASSLQGRGLSPEQFF. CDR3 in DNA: TGTGCCAGTAGCTTACAGGGGCGCGGTTTATCTCCTGAGCAGTTCTTC.

The CDR3: CASNPGVSSYNEQFF. DNA for the CDR3: TGTGCCAGCAATCCTGGGGTTAGCTCCTACAATGAGCAGTTCTTC. The V and J genes are TRBV27 and TRBJ2-1; D unclear. CDR1 is MNHEY, CDR2 SMNVEV, per germline (reference sequence). This CDR3 has 15 residues. Between the trimmed V and J ends, which lost 7 bases and 0 bases, there was a span of 13 bases.

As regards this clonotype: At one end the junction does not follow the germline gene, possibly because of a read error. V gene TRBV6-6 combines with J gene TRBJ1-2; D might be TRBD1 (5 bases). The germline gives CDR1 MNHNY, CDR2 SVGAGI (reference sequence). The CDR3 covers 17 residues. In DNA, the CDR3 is TGTGCCAGCAGTCAGGACATAGCAAGACCCACTAACAATGGCTACACCTTC. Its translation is CASSQDIARPTNNGYTF.

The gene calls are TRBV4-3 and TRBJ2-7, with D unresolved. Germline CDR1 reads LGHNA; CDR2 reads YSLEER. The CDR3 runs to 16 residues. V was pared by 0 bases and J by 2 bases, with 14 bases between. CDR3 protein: CASSQDLPPETYEQYF. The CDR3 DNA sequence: TGCGCCAGCAGCCAAGACCTTCCACCGGAAACCTACGAGCAGTACTTC.

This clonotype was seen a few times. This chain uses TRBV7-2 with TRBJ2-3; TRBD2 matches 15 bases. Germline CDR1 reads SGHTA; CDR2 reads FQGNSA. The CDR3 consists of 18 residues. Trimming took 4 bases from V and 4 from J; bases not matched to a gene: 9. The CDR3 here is CASSYTGTSGGPPDTQYF. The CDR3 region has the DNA TGTGCCAGCAGCTATACTGGGACTAGCGGGGGGCCCCCAGATACGCAGTATTTT.

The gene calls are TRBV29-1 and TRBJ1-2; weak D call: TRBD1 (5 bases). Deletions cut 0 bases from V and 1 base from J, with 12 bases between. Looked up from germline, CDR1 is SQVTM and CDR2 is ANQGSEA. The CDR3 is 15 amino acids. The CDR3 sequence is CSVEDPWTINYGYTF. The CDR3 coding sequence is TGCAGCGTTGAAGATCCATGGACAATTAACTATGGCTACACCTTC.

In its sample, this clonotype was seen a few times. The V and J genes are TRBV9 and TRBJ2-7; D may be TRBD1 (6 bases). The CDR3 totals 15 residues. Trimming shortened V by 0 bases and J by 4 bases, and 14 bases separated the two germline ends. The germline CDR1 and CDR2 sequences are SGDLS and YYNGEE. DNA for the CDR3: TGTGCCAGCAGCGTAGCTTCAGGGGTATGGTACGAGCAGTACTTC. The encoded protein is CASSVASGVWYEQYF.

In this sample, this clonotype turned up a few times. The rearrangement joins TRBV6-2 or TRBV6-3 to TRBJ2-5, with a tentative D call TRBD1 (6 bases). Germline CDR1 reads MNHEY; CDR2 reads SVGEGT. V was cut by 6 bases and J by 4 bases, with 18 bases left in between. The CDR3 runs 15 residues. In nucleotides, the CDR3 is TGTGCCAGCAGCCTATATGGGGGCCGATCAGAGACCCAGTACTTC. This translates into CASSLYGGRSETQYF.

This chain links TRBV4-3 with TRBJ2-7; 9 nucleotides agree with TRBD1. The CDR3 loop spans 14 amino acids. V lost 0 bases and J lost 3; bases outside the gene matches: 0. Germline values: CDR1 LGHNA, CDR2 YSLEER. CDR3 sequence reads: CASSQEGQGYEQYF. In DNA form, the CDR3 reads TGCGCCAGCAGCCAAGAGGGACAGGGCTACGAGCAGTACTTC.

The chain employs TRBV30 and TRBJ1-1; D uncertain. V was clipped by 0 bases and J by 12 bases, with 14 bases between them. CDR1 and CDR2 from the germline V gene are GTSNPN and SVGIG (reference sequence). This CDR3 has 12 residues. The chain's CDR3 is CAWSVEKFGSFF. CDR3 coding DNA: TGTGCCTGGAGTGTCGAGAAATTTGGGTCTTTCTTT.

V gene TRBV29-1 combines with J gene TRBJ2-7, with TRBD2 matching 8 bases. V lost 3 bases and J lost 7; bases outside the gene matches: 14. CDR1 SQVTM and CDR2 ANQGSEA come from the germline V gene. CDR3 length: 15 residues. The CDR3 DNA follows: TGCAGCGTTGACGGGACTAGTCCCACAGTCAATGAGCAGTACTTC. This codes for CSVDGTSPTVNEQYF.

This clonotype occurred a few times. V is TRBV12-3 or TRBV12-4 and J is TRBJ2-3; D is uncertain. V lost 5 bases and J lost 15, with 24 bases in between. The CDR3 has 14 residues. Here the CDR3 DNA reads TGTGCCAGCAGTCCCTCCGAAGTTGCAGATATGCAATATTTT. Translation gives CASSPSEVADMQYF.

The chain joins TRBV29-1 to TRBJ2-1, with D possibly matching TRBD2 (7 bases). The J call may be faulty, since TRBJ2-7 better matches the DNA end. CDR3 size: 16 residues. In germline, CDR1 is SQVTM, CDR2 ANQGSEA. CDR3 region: CSAIGGEGLDYNEQYF. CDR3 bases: TGCAGCGCCATAGGGGGGGAGGGTCTAGATTACAATGAGCAGTACTTC.

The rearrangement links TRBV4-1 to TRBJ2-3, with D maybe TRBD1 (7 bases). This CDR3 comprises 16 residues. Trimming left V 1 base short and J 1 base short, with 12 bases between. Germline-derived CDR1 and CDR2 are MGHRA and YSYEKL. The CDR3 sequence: CASSQALRGGTDTQYF. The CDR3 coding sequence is TGCGCCAGCAGCCAAGCGCTCAGGGGGGGCACAGATACGCAGTATTTT.

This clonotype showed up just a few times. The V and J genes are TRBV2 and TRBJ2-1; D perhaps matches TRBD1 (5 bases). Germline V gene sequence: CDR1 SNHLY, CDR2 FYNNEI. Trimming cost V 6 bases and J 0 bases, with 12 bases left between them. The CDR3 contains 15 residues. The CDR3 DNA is TGTGCCAGCAGCGACAGTATTCGCTCCTACAATGAGCAGTTCTTC. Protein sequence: CASSDSIRSYNEQFF.

CDR3 nucleotides: TGTGCCAGCAGTTTCATGGACAAGGTCCTTGCGGGCTATGGCTACACCTTC. Amino acid sequence: CASSFMDKVLAGYGYTF. The genes are TRBV6-5 and TRBJ1-2, with TRBD1 as a possible D gene (5 bases). Deletions cut 4 bases from V and 4 bases from J, with 22 bases between. This CDR3 region has 17 residues. Germline lookup yields CDR1 MNHEY and CDR2 SVGAGI.

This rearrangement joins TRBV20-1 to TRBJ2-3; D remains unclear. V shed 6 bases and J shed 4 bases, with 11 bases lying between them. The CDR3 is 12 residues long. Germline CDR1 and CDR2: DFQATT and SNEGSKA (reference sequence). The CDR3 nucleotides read TGCAGTGCCCAGGTGAACCCAGATACGCAGTATTTT. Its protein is CSAQVNPDTQYF.

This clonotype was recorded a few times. The chain's CDR3 is CASGSRGTYEQYF. In nucleotides, the CDR3 is TGTGCCAGCGGATCCAGGGGTACCTACGAGCAGTACTTC. The chain joins TRBV5-4 to TRBJ2-7; maybe TRBD1 (6 bases). CDR3 length: 13 residues. Germline lookup yields CDR1 SGHNT and CDR2 YYREEE (reference sequence). Trimming removed 7 bases from V and 2 bases from J, with 13 bases in between.

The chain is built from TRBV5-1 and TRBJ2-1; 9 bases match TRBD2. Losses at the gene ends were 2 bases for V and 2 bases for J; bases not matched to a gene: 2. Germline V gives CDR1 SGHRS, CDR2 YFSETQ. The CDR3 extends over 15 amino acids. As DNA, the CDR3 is TGCGCCAGCAGCTTACCTAGCGGGGCCTACAATGAGCAGTTCTTC. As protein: CASSLPSGAYNEQFF.

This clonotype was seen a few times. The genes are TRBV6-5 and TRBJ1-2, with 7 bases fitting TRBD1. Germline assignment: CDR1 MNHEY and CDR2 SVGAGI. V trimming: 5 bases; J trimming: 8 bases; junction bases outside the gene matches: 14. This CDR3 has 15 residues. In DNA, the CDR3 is TGTGCCAGCAGTATGGGACAGCGATATTTTGAGGGCTACACCTTC. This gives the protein CASSMGQRYFEGYTF.

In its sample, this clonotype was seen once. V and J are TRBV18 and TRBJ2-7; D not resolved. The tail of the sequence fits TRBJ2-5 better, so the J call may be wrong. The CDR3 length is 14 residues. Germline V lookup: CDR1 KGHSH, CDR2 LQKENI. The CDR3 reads CASSPPSVPETQYF. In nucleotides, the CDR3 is TGTGCCAGCTCACCACCGTCGGTCCCGGAGACCCAGTACTTC.

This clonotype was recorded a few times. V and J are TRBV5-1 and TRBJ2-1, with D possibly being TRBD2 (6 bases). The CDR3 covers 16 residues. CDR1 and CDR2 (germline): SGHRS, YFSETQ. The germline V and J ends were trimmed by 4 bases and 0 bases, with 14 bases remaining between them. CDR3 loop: CASSGGTDRSYNEQFF. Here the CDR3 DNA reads TGCGCCAGCAGCGGCGGGACCGACCGCTCCTACAATGAGCAGTTCTTC.

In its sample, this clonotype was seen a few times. The CDR3 loop is CSVTLAGDPLGQYF. As DNA, the CDR3 is TGCAGCGTTACCCTGGCAGGCGACCCCCTAGGGCAGTACTTC. This chain uses TRBV29-1 with TRBJ2-7; no reliable D call. Germline CDR1 is SQVTM and CDR2 is ANQGSEA. Trimming took 5 bases from V and 9 from J, leaving 23 bases between them. The CDR3 is 14 amino acids.

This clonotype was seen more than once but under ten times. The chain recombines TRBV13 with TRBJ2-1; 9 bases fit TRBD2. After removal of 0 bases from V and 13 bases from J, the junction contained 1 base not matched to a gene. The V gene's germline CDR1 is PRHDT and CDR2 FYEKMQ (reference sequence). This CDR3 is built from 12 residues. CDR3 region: CASSLGLAGQFF. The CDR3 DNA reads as TGTGCCAGCAGCTTAGGCCTAGCGGGACAGTTCTTC.

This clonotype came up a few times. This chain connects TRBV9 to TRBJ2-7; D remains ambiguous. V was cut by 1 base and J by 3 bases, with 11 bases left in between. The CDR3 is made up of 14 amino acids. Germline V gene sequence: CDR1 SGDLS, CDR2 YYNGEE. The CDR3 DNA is TGTGCCAGCAGCGTAAGTCCGGTCGGCTACGAGCAGTACTTC. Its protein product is CASSVSPVGYEQYF.

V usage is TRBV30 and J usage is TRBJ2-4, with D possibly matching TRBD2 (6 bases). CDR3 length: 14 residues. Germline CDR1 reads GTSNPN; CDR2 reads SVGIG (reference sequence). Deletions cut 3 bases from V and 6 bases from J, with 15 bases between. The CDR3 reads CAWRTGGTGNIQYF. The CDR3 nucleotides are TGTGCCTGGAGGACCGGGGGAACTGGAAACATTCAGTACTTC.

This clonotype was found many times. The CDR3 sequence is CASSYRDNEQFF. The CDR3 nucleotides read TGTGCCAGCAGTTACCGGGACAATGAGCAGTTCTTC. J is TRBJ2-1 and V is TRBV6-2 or TRBV6-3; no clear D gene. V lost 2 bases, J lost 5 bases, and 4 bases lay in between. Germline V lookup: CDR1 MNHEY, CDR2 SVGEGT. The CDR3 is 12 amino acids.

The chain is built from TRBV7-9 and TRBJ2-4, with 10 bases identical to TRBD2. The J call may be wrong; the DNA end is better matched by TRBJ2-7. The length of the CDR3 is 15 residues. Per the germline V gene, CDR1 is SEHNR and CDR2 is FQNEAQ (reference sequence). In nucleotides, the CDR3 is TGTGCCAGCAGCTTACTAGCGGGAGTGACCCACGAGCAGTACTTC. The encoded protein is CASSLLAGVTHEQYF.

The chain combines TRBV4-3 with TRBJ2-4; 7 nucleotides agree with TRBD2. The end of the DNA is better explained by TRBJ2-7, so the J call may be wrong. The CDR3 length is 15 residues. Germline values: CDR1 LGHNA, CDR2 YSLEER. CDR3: CASSQEGGGVYEQYF. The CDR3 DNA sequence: TGCGCCAGCAGCCAAGAGGGGGGGGGAGTCTACGAGCAGTACTTC.